Below are 18 T cell receptor beta chains sequenced from a single sample in a study of T cell responses to AZD1222 COVID-19 vaccine. Data came from immunoSEQ multiplex PCR; TCRdb stores just in-frame clones and leaves some out. The data hold some 250,000 clones, with 85% to 95% observed a single time. The sequencing here drew on peripheral blood, taken 28 days after the second AZD1222 dose. Source of these receptors: an adult who received the AZD1222 COVID-19 vaccine.

This clone has only one observation. The chain recombines TRBV20-1 with TRBJ2-7, with D possibly being TRBD1 (5 bases). CDR1 is DFQATT and CDR2 is SNEGSKA in the germline V gene (reference sequence). The length of the CDR3 is 13 residues. Between the trimmed V and J ends, which lost 3 bases and 2 bases, there was a span of 11 bases. CDR3 DNA sequence: TGCAGTGCTAGTCAGGGTTTTCCCTACGAGCAGTACTTC. As protein: CSASQGFPYEQYF.

V and J are TRBV4-1 and TRBJ2-7; 11 bases agree with TRBD2. Germline V gene sequence: CDR1 MGHRA, CDR2 YSYEKL. V trimming: 0 bases; J trimming: 4 bases; junction bases outside the gene matches: 8. The length of the CDR3 is 17 residues. CDR3 bases: TGCGCCAGCAGCCAAGAAGCCCGACTAGCGGGGAAATACGAGCAGTACTTC. Amino acid sequence: CASSQEARLAGKYEQYF.

CDR3 DNA sequence: TGTGCCAGCAGTTACTCGTCCCCTGGACTGAACAACGAGCAGTACTTC. This translates into CASSYSSPGLNNEQYF. The chain links TRBV6-5 to TRBJ2-7, with TRBD2 as a possible D gene (5 bases). V shed 0 bases and J shed 5 bases, with 17 bases lying between them. From germline, CDR1 is MNHEY and CDR2 SVGAGI. CDR3 length: 16 amino acids.

The genes are TRBV2 and TRBJ1-1; 7 positions agree with TRBD1. V dropped 5 bases and J dropped 2; count of bases not matched to a gene: 5. There are 14 residues in the CDR3. Germline V CDR1 and CDR2: SNHLY, FYNNEI. The CDR3 DNA reads as TGTGCCAGCAGTCGACAGGGTAGTAACACTGAAGCTTTCTTT. Residues: CASSRQGSNTEAFF.

The V and J genes are TRBV3-1 (or the pseudogene TRBV3-2) and TRBJ1-5; D is perhaps TRBD1 (5 bases). There are 13 residues in the CDR3. From germline, CDR1 is LGHDT and CDR2 YNNKEL (reference sequence). The V end was cut by 8 bases, the J end by 2 bases, with 10 bases between. CDR3 in DNA: TGTGCCAGCCGAGGAGGGGGCAATCAGCCCCAGCATTTT. The encoded protein is CASRGGGNQPQHF.

This clone was seen a single time. V gene TRBV28 combines with J gene TRBJ2-2; D uncertain. V lost 7 bases to trimming and J lost 6 bases, with 12 bases between them. This CDR3 spans 13 amino acids. Germline CDR1 is MDHEN and CDR2 is SYDVKM. The CDR3 DNA sequence: TGTGCCAGCAAATCGGACCGGTCCGGGGAGCTGTTTTTT. Its translation: CASKSDRSGELFF.

This chain connects TRBV7-9 to TRBJ2-2; D call uncertain. In germline, CDR1 is SEHNR, CDR2 FQNEAQ (reference sequence). CDR3 length: 14 residues. The V gene lost 5 bases and the J gene lost 3 bases, with 10 bases spanning the gap. The CDR3 coding sequence is TGTGCCAGCAGCCCTGACGGGCACACCGGGGAGCTGTTTTTT. Translation gives CASSPDGHTGELFF. The entire variable domain, with the rest obtained from reference TRBV7-9 and TRBJ2-2, is as follows: DTGVSQNPRHKITKRGQNVTFRCDPISEHNRLYWYRQTLGQGPEFLTYFQNEAQLEKSRLLSDRFSAERPKGSFSTLEIQRTEQGDSAMYLCASSPDGHTGELFFGEGSRLTVL.

The chain couples TRBV12-5 to TRBJ1-1, with D unresolved. CDR3 length equals 13 residues. Trimming took off 5 bases at V and 4 bases at J, with 11 bases between the two ends. Germline V gene sequence: CDR1 LGHNT, CDR2 FRNRAP. This CDR3 is CASGLPGATEAFF. The CDR3 DNA is TGTGCTAGTGGTCTCCCAGGCGCCACTGAAGCTTTCTTT.

This chain joins TRBV7-9 and TRBJ2-3; 11 bases align to TRBD2. V dropped 5 bases and J dropped 2; count of bases not matched to a gene: 9. Germline loops: CDR1 SEHNR, CDR2 FQNEAQ (reference sequence). The CDR3 runs to 17 residues. In DNA, the CDR3 is TGTGCCAGCAGCCCCCGCGGGACTAGCGGTCTCACAGATACGCAGTATTTT. It translates to CASSPRGTSGLTDTQYF. The full variable domain, its missing parts supplied by reference TRBV7-9 and TRBJ2-3, is DTGVSQNPRHKITKRGQNVTFRCDPISEHNRLYWYRQTLGQGPEFLTYFQNEAQLEKSRLLSDRFSAERPKGSFSTLEIQRTEQGDSAMYLCASSPRGTSGLTDTQYFGPGTRLTVL.

The chain couples TRBV10-3 to TRBJ2-7; TRBD1 is a possible D gene (5 bases). CDR1 is ENHRY, CDR2 SYGVKD, per germline. Between the trimmed V and J ends, which lost 0 bases and 3 bases, there was a span of 9 bases. The CDR3 spans 14 residues. The CDR3 sequence is CAISESIQVYEQYF. CDR3 sequence (DNA): TGTGCCATCAGTGAGTCGATACAGGTCTACGAGCAGTACTTC.

V and J are TRBV4-3 and TRBJ1-3; TRBD1 aligns across 8 bases. Per the germline V gene, CDR1 is LGHNA and CDR2 is YSLEER. Germline trimming cut 0 bases from V and 1 base from J; bases unmatched to any gene: 5. The CDR3 contains 17 residues. CDR3 nucleotides: TGCGCCAGCAGCCAAGAGCGGACAGGGCTTTCTGGAAACACCATATATTTT. It encodes CASSQERTGLSGNTIYF.

The J gene is TRBJ1-2, the V gene TRBV5-1; D is possibly TRBD1 (5 bases). CDR3 length: 15 residues. Trimming stripped 4 bases from V and 4 bases from J, with 17 bases between. CDR1 and CDR2 from the germline V gene are SGHRS and YFSETQ. CDR3 in amino acids: CASSRDGLELYGYTF. The CDR3 coding sequence is TGCGCCAGCAGCCGGGACGGTCTGGAACTCTATGGCTACACCTTC.

This chain links TRBV5-1 with TRBJ2-1, with TRBD2 matching over 14 bases. J was trimmed by 8 bases and V by 7 bases; bases with no gene match: 8. The germline V gene encodes CDR1 SGHRS and CDR2 YFSETQ. The CDR3 covers 15 residues. The CDR3 region has the DNA TGCGCCAGCGGGGGGACTAGCGGGAGAAGAGATGAGCAGTTCTTC. The encoded protein is CASGGTSGRRDEQFF.

This chain connects TRBV28 to TRBJ1-5; TRBD1 is a possible D gene (5 bases). The germline V and J ends were trimmed by 3 bases and 7 bases, with 16 bases remaining between them. The germline V gene encodes CDR1 MDHEN and CDR2 SYDVKM. The length of the CDR3 is 15 residues. As DNA, the CDR3 is TGTGCCAGCAGTTTTATGTCAGGGTGGAGACAGCCCCAGCATTTT. It codes for CASSFMSGWRQPQHF.

The gene calls are TRBV19 and TRBJ1-5, with D possibly being TRBD1 (6 bases). The CDR3 is made up of 17 amino acids. V was shortened by 1 base and J by 6 bases, with 19 bases between the two germline ends. Per germline, CDR1 LNHDA and CDR2 SQIVND (reference sequence). The CDR3 is CASSIGYSGVRGQPQHF. The DNA for the CDR3 is TGTGCCAGTAGTATAGGATACTCTGGGGTCAGGGGTCAGCCCCAGCATTTT.

The gene calls are TRBV6-5 and TRBJ2-2; TRBD2 is a possible D gene (7 bases). Trimming cost V 4 bases and J 7 bases, with 13 bases left between them. The CDR3 covers 14 residues. The germline V gene has CDR1 MNHEY and CDR2 SVGAGI. The CDR3 coding sequence is TGTGCCAGCAGTTGGGGGGGCGCGGGCGGGGAGCTGTTTTTT. Translating it yields CASSWGGAGGELFF.

The J gene is TRBJ2-1, the V gene TRBV18; TRBD2 is a possible D gene (5 bases). V lost 3 bases, J lost 10 bases, and 19 bases lay in between. Germline V gene lookup returns CDR1 KGHSH and CDR2 LQKENI. The CDR3 spans 15 residues. The chain's CDR3 is CASSPAFDYSSEQFF. CDR3 sequence (DNA): TGTGCCAGCTCACCCGCTTTCGACTACTCCAGCGAGCAGTTCTTC.

The chain carries TRBV29-1 and TRBJ1-1, with D tentatively TRBD1 (5 bases). CDR1 is SQVTM, CDR2 ANQGSEA, per germline. Deletions cut 6 bases from V and 6 bases from J, with 11 bases between. CDR3 length: 11 amino acids. DNA of the CDR3: TGCAGCGTCATACAGGAGGCTGAAGCTTTCTTT. Encoded protein: CSVIQEAEAFF.